Here is one TCR beta chain with its context. The entry originates in a study of regulatory T cells in long-lasting Graves disease. The CDR3 runs to 13 residues. V was trimmed by 8 bases and J by 3 bases, leaving 14 bases between them. Germline values: CDR1 MDHEN, CDR2 SYDVKM. Time point reported: newly diagnosed GD, antithyroid drugs for less than 3 months. RNA extracted from PBMCs served as the sequencing template. Researchers made TCR beta libraries by using iRepertoire HTBI primers and running Arm-PCR on CDR3 regions. TCRdb ran MiXCR on the multiplex PCR reads and lists one entry per CDR3 protein. Here the sample spans 400,000 to 500,000 distinct CDR3 sequences, under 15% being singletons. The data also belong to a second study, concerning T cells in Graves' hyperthyroidism and ophthalmopathy.

Here the sequenced sample was peripheral blood mononuclear cells (PBMCs), taken at new diagnosis, from a patient treated with antithyroid drugs. This clonotype was sampled from a woman aged 25 to 45 with Graves disease. The rearrangement uses TRBV28 and TRBJ2-7; the D call may be TRBD1 or TRBD2 (5 bases each). In DNA form, the CDR3 reads TGTGCCAGCGCCCGGGGACCGCTCTACGAGCAGTACTTC. Translated, it gives CASARGPLYEQYF.